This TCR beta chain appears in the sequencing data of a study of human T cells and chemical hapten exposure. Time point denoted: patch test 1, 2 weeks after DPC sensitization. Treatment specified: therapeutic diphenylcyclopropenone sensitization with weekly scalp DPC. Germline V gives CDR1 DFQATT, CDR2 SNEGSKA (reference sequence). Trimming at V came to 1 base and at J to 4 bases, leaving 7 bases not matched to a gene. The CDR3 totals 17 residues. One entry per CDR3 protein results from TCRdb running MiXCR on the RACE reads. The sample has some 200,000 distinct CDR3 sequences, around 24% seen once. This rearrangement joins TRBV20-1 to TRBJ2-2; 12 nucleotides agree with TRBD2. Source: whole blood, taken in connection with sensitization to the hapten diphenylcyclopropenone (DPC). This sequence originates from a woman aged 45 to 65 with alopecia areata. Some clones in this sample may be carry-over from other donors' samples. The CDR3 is CSARGLAGGPSTGELFF. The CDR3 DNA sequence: TGCAGTGCTAGAGGTCTAGCGGGAGGGCCCAGCACCGGGGAGCTGTTTTTT.